This TCR beta chain was identified during a study of blood T cells in healthy people across ages. CDR1 SGHTA and CDR2 FQGNSA come from the germline V gene. CDR3 size: 13 residues. Together with a sample-barcoded 5' primer, a J-beta primer mix was included in a second PCR lasting about 6 to 11 cycles. TCRdb reprocessed the 5' RACE reads via MiXCR and lists one record per CDR3 protein. Of fewer than 950,000 distinct CDR3 sequences listed, under 40% are singletons. V and J are TRBV7-2 and TRBJ2-3, with 11 bases identical to TRBD2. This clonotype originated in a young man in good health. Input material: blood. In DNA, the CDR3 is TGTGTCGGTAGCGGGGGGGCAAGGGATACGCAGTATTTT. Translating gives CVGSGGARDTQYF.